These T cell receptor beta chains were read from a single sample in a study of human T cells and chemical hapten exposure. TCRdb processed the RACE reads anew with MiXCR; each CDR3 protein has one entry. This table holds about 120,000 distinct CDR3 sequences, roughly 14% found once. The sequencing used whole blood, collected in connection with sensitization to the hapten diphenylcyclopropenone (DPC). These receptors all come from a young woman with alopecia areata. Some clones in this sample may be carry-over from other donors' samples. The CDR3 runs from the conserved cysteine through the conserved F or W. Fields, in order: J gene, clone size, V gene, D gene, CDR3 protein, CDR3 DNA. D genes are given only for firm matches. A clone size is listed for some rows: how often the clone was seen (once, few, many), or a class if it is expanded.

J: TRBJ2-7; size: .; V: TRBV27; D: TRBD1; CDR3: CASSFSFDRGRRDEQYF; DNA: TGTGCCAGCAGTTTTAGTTTCGACAGGGGGCGCAGGGACGAGCAGTACTTC
J: TRBJ1-6; size: .; V: TRBV27; D: TRBD1; CDR3: CASRPTGVPPLHF; DNA: TGTGCCAGCAGACCGACAGGGGTTCCACCCCTCCACTTT
J: TRBJ1-5; size: .; V: TRBV11-2; D: .; CDR3: CASSAQLRQPQHF; DNA: TGTGCCAGCAGCGCTCAGCTAAGGCAGCCCCAGCATTTT
J: TRBJ1-2; size: .; V: TRBV28; D: .; CDR3: CASSLFLGGYTF; DNA: TGTGCCAGCAGTTTATTTCTCGGGGGCTACACCTTC
J: TRBJ1-2; size: .; V: TRBV20-1; D: TRBD1; CDR3: CSAREGQRIGYTF; DNA: TGCAGTGCTAGAGAGGGACAGAGAATTGGCTACACCTTC
J: TRBJ2-7; size: .; V: TRBV4-3; D: .; CDR3: CASSRDGGYEQYF; DNA: TGCGCCAGCAGCCGGGACGGGGGTTACGAGCAGTACTTC
J: TRBJ2-1; size: many; V: TRBV7-6; D: .; CDR3: CASSLEEGPIGNEQFF; DNA: TGTGCCAGCAGCTTAGAGGAGGGCCCTATAGGGAATGAGCAGTTCTTC
J: TRBJ2-5; size: many; V: TRBV7-7; D: TRBD1; CDR3: CASSSTGAKETQYF; DNA: TGTGCCAGCAGCTCGACAGGGGCAAAAGAGACCCAGTACTTC
J: TRBJ1-2; size: .; V: TRBV19; D: .; CDR3: CASGKQGNYGYTF; DNA: TGTGCCAGTGGAAAACAGGGAAACTATGGCTACACCTTC
J: TRBJ1-1; size: .; V: TRBV12-3/TRBV12-4; D: .; CDR3: CASSLQGAFF; DNA: TGTGCCAGCAGTTTGCAGGGAGCTTTCTTT
J: TRBJ2-7; size: few; V: TRBV2; D: TRBD2; CDR3: CASRRLAGDYEQYF; DNA: TGTGCCAGCCGTAGACTAGCGGGGGACTACGAGCAGTACTTC
J: TRBJ2-2; size: .; V: TRBV6-6; D: .; CDR3: CASSPPGSTNTGELFF; DNA: TGTGCCAGCAGCCCCCCAGGCAGCACGAACACCGGGGAGCTGTTTTTT
J: TRBJ1-1; size: few; V: TRBV4-2; D: .; CDR3: CASSQGMRVPNTEAFF; DNA: TGTGCCAGCAGCCAAGGTATGAGGGTGCCGAACACTGAAGCTTTCTTT
J: TRBJ2-2; size: many; V: TRBV7-2; D: .; CDR3: CASSKGNTGELFF; DNA: TGTGCCAGCAGCAAAGGGAACACCGGGGAGCTGTTTTTT
J: TRBJ1-5; size: few; V: TRBV7-2; D: .; CDR3: CASSLVVGEGQPQHF; DNA: TGTGCCAGCAGCTTAGTAGTGGGGGAAGGTCAGCCCCAGCATTTT
J: TRBJ1-4; size: .; V: TRBV7-9; D: .; CDR3: CASSLSATNEKLFF; DNA: TGTGCCAGCAGCTTAAGCGCAACTAATGAAAAACTGTTTTTT
J: TRBJ1-1; size: .; V: TRBV12-3/TRBV12-4; D: .; CDR3: CASSLTGGAMNTEAFF; DNA: TGTGCCAGCAGTTTAACGGGGGGGGCTATGAACACTGAAGCTTTCTTT
J: TRBJ1-5; size: .; V: TRBV19; D: .; CDR3: CASSIIPGGNQPQHF; DNA: TGTGCCAGTAGTATAATTCCAGGAGGCAATCAGCCCCAGCATTTT
J: TRBJ1-1; size: many; V: TRBV3-1; D: .; CDR3: CASSPLGGEAFF; DNA: TGTGCCAGCAGCCCCTTGGGAGGTGAAGCTTTCTTT
J: TRBJ2-1; size: many; V: TRBV6-1; D: TRBD1; CDR3: CASISPDRGRRNEQFF; DNA: TGTGCCAGCATTTCTCCGGACAGGGGGCGCCGCAATGAGCAGTTCTTC